The T cell receptor beta chain described here comes from a study of T cell repertoires in ileal Crohn's disease. The CDR3 has 14 amino acids. Germline V gives CDR1 MGHRA, CDR2 YSYEKL. Trimming took off 1 base at V and 1 base at J, with 6 bases between the two ends. TCRdb's copy holds only in-frame clones and misses some; the assay was immunoSEQ multiplex PCR. Found here are 25,000 to 30,000 clones, about 81% of them singletons; the top ten hold roughly 5.5%. The source material was ileal tissue. The TCR sequence derives from an adult with Crohn's disease. This chain connects TRBV4-1 to TRBJ2-3; no firm D call. CDR3 amino acids: CASSQVGGTDTQYF. In DNA, the CDR3 is TGCGCCAGCAGCCAAGTCGGTGGCACAGATACGCAGTATTTT.